The rows below give T cell receptor beta chains drawn from one sample of a study of blood T cell repertoires in COVID-19. TCRdb's copy holds only in-frame clones and misses some; the assay was immunoSEQ multiplex PCR. The profile shows about 210,000 clones, 81% of them singletons. Input material: PBMCs or T cells enriched from blood (not recorded which). These receptors originate from a woman in her fifties or sixties with acute COVID-19. The CDR3 runs from the conserved cysteine through the conserved F or W. Each record gives: V gene, clone size, J gene, D gene, CDR3 DNA, CDR3 protein. D genes are given only for firm matches. Clone size, where shown, is once, few, many, or a class for clones that have expanded.

>TRBV6-5|NA|TRBJ2-2|NA
TGTGCCAGCCGGGTAGGGAACACCGGGGAGCTGTTTTTT
CASRVGNTGELFF
>TRBV27|NA|TRBJ2-5|TRBD1
TGTGCCAGCAGTTTGATAGGACAGGGGCGAGAGACCCAGTACTTC
CASSLIGQGRETQYF
>TRBV6-5|NA|TRBJ2-4|TRBD2
TGTGCCAGCAGTTCCCAGACTAGCCTAAAAAAAAACATTCAGTACTTC
CASSSQTSLKKNIQYF
>TRBV27|NA|TRBJ1-4|NA
TGTGCCAGCAGTATCGGGGTGTCAGCGGGGGAAAAACTGTTTTTT
CASSIGVSAGEKLFF
>TRBV5-6|NA|TRBJ2-5|TRBD2
TGTGCCAGCAGCTTGGAGCCGGCGGGAGCGTACCAAGAGACCCAGTACTTC
CASSLEPAGAYQETQYF
>TRBV7-9|NA|TRBJ2-3|NA
TGTGCCAGCAGCTTAGGAGGGGGCGGGGCCACAGATACGCAGTATTTT
CASSLGGGGATDTQYF
>TRBV5-1|NA|TRBJ2-3|NA
TGCGCCAGCAGCTTGGGACACAACACAGATACGCAGTATTTT
CASSLGHNTDTQYF
>TRBV5-1|NA|TRBJ2-1|TRBD1
TGCGCCAGCAGCTTGGGGGGACAGGGGCCGTACAATGAGCAGTTCTTC
CASSLGGQGPYNEQFF
>TRBV6-5|NA|TRBJ2-2|TRBD1
TGTGCCAGCAGTTACTTCCGGGACAGGGACACCGGGGAGCTGTTTTTT
CASSYFRDRDTGELFF
>TRBV2|NA|TRBJ2-3|TRBD2
TGTGCCAGCAGGAGCGGGGGGGCCGGAGTTTCCACAGATACGCAGTATTTT
CASRSGGAGVSTDTQYF
>TRBV18|once|TRBJ2-7|NA
TGTGCCAGCTCACCCTATGATCCAGGGGTAAGGTCCTACGAGCAGTACTTC
CASSPYDPGVRSYEQYF
>TRBV6-4|once|TRBJ2-1|TRBD2
TGTGCCAGCAGTGACGGTCTAGCGGGTACCGAGCAGTTCTTC
CASSDGLAGTEQFF
>TRBV11-2|NA|TRBJ1-6|NA
TGTGCCAGCAGCCCTAGGGGCGGTTCACCCCTCCACTTT
CASSPRGGSPLHF
>TRBV11-3|NA|TRBJ2-7|TRBD2
TGTGCCAGCAGCTTAACATGGGCTAGCGGGGGGCCGAGCTCCTACGAGCAGTACTTC
CASSLTWASGGPSSYEQYF
>TRBV10-2|once|TRBJ1-2|NA
TGCGCCAGCAGCACCGGGACAAATAACTATGGCTACACCTTC
CASSTGTNNYGYTF
>TRBV28|few|TRBJ2-4|TRBD1
TGTGCCAGCAGTTCCTCCGGGACAGGCAAAAACATTCAGTACTTC
CASSSSGTGKNIQYF
>TRBV10-1|NA|TRBJ1-1|NA
TGCGCCAGCAGTGACTTAAACATTGAAGCTTTCTTT
CASSDLNIEAFF
>TRBV5-6|few|TRBJ1-5|NA
TGTGCCAGCACCTTTTCCGGGGGGACGGGGCAGCCCCAGCATTTT
CASTFSGGTGQPQHF
>TRBV5-8|NA|TRBJ1-4|TRBD1
TGTGCCAGCAGCCCATACAGGGGAACTAATGAAAAACTGTTTTTT
CASSPYRGTNEKLFF
>TRBV7-6|NA|TRBJ2-2|TRBD2
TGTGCCAGCAGCTTAGCCCTACTTAGCGGGAGGGCCCTCACCGGGGAGCTGTTTTTT
CASSLALLSGRALTGELFF
>TRBV6-5|NA|TRBJ2-7|TRBD2
TGTGCCAGCCAGTCCGGGACTAGCGGGAGTTACGAGCAGTACTTC
CASQSGTSGSYEQYF
>TRBV24-1|NA|TRBJ2-3|TRBD2
TGTGCCACCAGTGATTTTTTCGGGACTAGCGGGGGGGCCTCAGATACGCAGTATTTT
CATSDFFGTSGGASDTQYF
>TRBV5-5|NA|TRBJ2-1|TRBD2
TGTGCCAGCAGCTTCTCTGGCCTAGCGGGAGCCAATGAGCAGTTCTTC
CASSFSGLAGANEQFF
>TRBV6-1|NA|TRBJ2-7|TRBD2
TGTGCCAGCAGTGACGGCGGGAGTGGGATGTACGAGCAGTACTTC
CASSDGGSGMYEQYF
>TRBV18|NA|TRBJ1-3|NA
TGTGCCAGCTCACTCTTCGACTCCTCCTCTGGAAACACCATATATTTT
CASSLFDSSSGNTIYF
>TRBV19|few|TRBJ1-6|NA
TGTGCCAGTGAGGACACCCATAATTCACCCCTCCACTTT
CASEDTHNSPLHF
>TRBV5-5|once|TRBJ1-5|NA
TGTGCCAGCAGCTTGGGACTCAGCAATCAGCCCCAGCATTTT
CASSLGLSNQPQHF
>TRBV5-1|few|TRBJ2-6|NA
TGCGCCAGCAGCTTGAGAGAAACTGGGGCCAACGTCCTGACTTTC
CASSLRETGANVLTF
>TRBV4-3|NA|TRBJ2-7|TRBD1
TGCGCCAGCAGCCAAGAGCGGGACAGGGGGCAATTCTACGAGCAGTACTTC
CASSQERDRGQFYEQYF
>TRBV5-1|few|TRBJ2-7|NA
TGCGCCAGCAGCTTGGATCAGGGGAGCTCCTACGAGCAGTACTTC
CASSLDQGSSYEQYF
>TRBV27|NA|TRBJ2-2|TRBD2
TGTGCCAGCAGTTCCCAGCGGGGGGCCGTGTTCGGGGAGCTGTTTTTT
CASSSQRGAVFGELFF